These T cell receptor beta chains were read from a single sample in a study of cytomegalovirus exposure and HLA in healthy donors. Repertoires were generated with immunoSEQ multiplex PCR, while TCRdb's copy carries only in-frame clones and drops some. This sample carries hundreds of thousands of clones, approximately 81% of them seen once, and the ten largest clones take roughly 3.1%. Sequencing input: PBMCs. Receptors were obtained from a man aged 25-40 years in good health and CMV-seronegative. Both conserved end residues are part of each CDR3. A D gene is named only where the DNA matches it firmly. Clone size is stated in some rows and not others, as once, few, many or a class when expanded.

clone size: .; V gene: TRBV28; D gene: TRBD1; J gene: TRBJ1-3; CDR3 DNA: TGTGCCAGCAGAAGACAGGGGGGGGTCCAAGGAAACACCATATATTTT; CDR3 protein: CASRRQGGVQGNTIYF
clone size: .; V gene: TRBV14; D gene: .; J gene: TRBJ1-2; CDR3 DNA: TGTGCCAGCAGCCAAGTTTCAGGGAGGGGCTACACCTTC; CDR3 protein: CASSQVSGRGYTF
clone size: .; V gene: TRBV7-9; D gene: .; J gene: TRBJ2-5; CDR3 DNA: TGTGCCAGCAGCTTAGGACCAGGTCAAGAGACCCAGTACTTC; CDR3 protein: CASSLGPGQETQYF
clone size: .; V gene: TRBV29-1; D gene: TRBD1; J gene: TRBJ2-7; CDR3 DNA: TGCAGCGTTAAGACCGGGACAGGGAGCTCCTACGAGCAGTACTTC; CDR3 protein: CSVKTGTGSSYEQYF
clone size: .; V gene: TRBV9; D gene: .; J gene: TRBJ2-2; CDR3 DNA: TGTGCCAGCAGCGTGAGGCCTTCGGGGACCGGGGAGCTGTTTTTT; CDR3 protein: CASSVRPSGTGELFF
clone size: .; V gene: TRBV4-1; D gene: TRBD1; J gene: TRBJ2-7; CDR3 DNA: TGCGCCAGCTCGCCGACAGGGTCCTACGAGCAGTACTTC; CDR3 protein: CASSPTGSYEQYF
clone size: few; V gene: TRBV5-4; D gene: TRBD1; J gene: TRBJ2-1; CDR3 DNA: TGTGCCAGCAGCTCCCCGGGACAGGGAAGCAATGAGCAGTTCTTC; CDR3 protein: CASSSPGQGSNEQFF
clone size: .; V gene: TRBV5-1; D gene: TRBD1; J gene: TRBJ1-6; CDR3 DNA: TGCGCCAGCAGCCTCGACAGGGCCCATTCACCCCTCCACTTT; CDR3 protein: CASSLDRAHSPLHF
clone size: .; V gene: TRBV7-8; D gene: .; J gene: TRBJ2-2; CDR3 DNA: TGTGCCAGCAGCGGGAGGACTGTTGGGGACACCGGGGAGCTGTTTTTT; CDR3 protein: CASSGRTVGDTGELFF
clone size: .; V gene: TRBV5-1; D gene: TRBD1; J gene: TRBJ1-1; CDR3 DNA: TGCGCCAGCAGCCCGCAACAGGGGAGGAACACTGAAGCTTTCTTT; CDR3 protein: CASSPQQGRNTEAFF
clone size: .; V gene: TRBV4-1; D gene: .; J gene: TRBJ2-6; CDR3 DNA: TGCGCCAGCAAGCCTATGGGGGCTGGGGCCAGCGTCCTGACTTTC; CDR3 protein: CASKPMGAGASVLTF
clone size: .; V gene: TRBV19; D gene: .; J gene: TRBJ1-5; CDR3 DNA: TGTGCCAGTAGTATGCGGAATCAGCCCCAGCATTTT; CDR3 protein: CASSMRNQPQHF
clone size: .; V gene: TRBV7-3; D gene: TRBD2; J gene: TRBJ2-3; CDR3 DNA: TGTGCCAGCAGCTTGGGACTAGCGGGGGGGACGGTTACGCAGTATTTT; CDR3 protein: CASSLGLAGGTVTQYF
clone size: .; V gene: TRBV6-5; D gene: .; J gene: TRBJ1-5; CDR3 DNA: TGTGCCAGCAGTTATTCCTCAGGGCGGAATCAGCCCCAGCATTTT; CDR3 protein: CASSYSSGRNQPQHF
clone size: .; V gene: TRBV2; D gene: .; J gene: TRBJ2-5; CDR3 DNA: TGTGCCAGCAGTGTAGACATCCAAGAGACCCAGTACTTC; CDR3 protein: CASSVDIQETQYF
clone size: few; V gene: TRBV27; D gene: .; J gene: TRBJ2-3; CDR3 DNA: TGTGCCAGCAGTTTTAAACTAGCCACAGATACGCAGTATTTT; CDR3 protein: CASSFKLATDTQYF
clone size: .; V gene: TRBV4-1; D gene: TRBD1; J gene: TRBJ2-3; CDR3 DNA: TGCGCCAGCAGCCTAGGGAACAGGGGCGATACGCAGTATTTT; CDR3 protein: CASSLGNRGDTQYF
clone size: .; V gene: TRBV7-2; D gene: .; J gene: TRBJ1-1; CDR3 DNA: TGTGCCAGCAGCTTATACGGGGAAGGTGAAGCTTTCTTT; CDR3 protein: CASSLYGEGEAFF
clone size: .; V gene: TRBV6-1; D gene: .; J gene: TRBJ1-2; CDR3 DNA: TGTGCCAGCAGTGAATCGGCGGGTTGGAGTGGCTACACCTTC; CDR3 protein: CASSESAGWSGYTF
clone size: few; V gene: TRBV2; D gene: .; J gene: TRBJ1-2; CDR3 DNA: TGTGCCAGCAGTGATCACCGGGTTATAAGCTATGGCTACACCTTC; CDR3 protein: CASSDHRVISYGYTF
clone size: .; V gene: TRBV6-4; D gene: .; J gene: TRBJ2-7; CDR3 DNA: TGTGCCAGCAGTGACGAGGTCGCGCCCTCTATGTCGGGCGAGCAGTACTTC; CDR3 protein: CASSDEVAPSMSGEQYF
clone size: .; V gene: TRBV7-4; D gene: .; J gene: TRBJ1-2; CDR3 DNA: TGTGCCAGCAGCTTAGAGGGAACAGGAGCTAACTATGGCTACACCTTC; CDR3 protein: CASSLEGTGANYGYTF
clone size: .; V gene: TRBV7-6; D gene: TRBD1; J gene: TRBJ1-4; CDR3 DNA: TGTGCCAGCAGCTTCGGGACAGCTAATGAAAAACTGTTTTTT; CDR3 protein: CASSFGTANEKLFF
clone size: .; V gene: TRBV7-2; D gene: TRBD2; J gene: TRBJ2-7; CDR3 DNA: TGTGCCAGCAACTTCTCTAGCGGGGGGCCCTCCTACGAGCAGTACTTC; CDR3 protein: CASNFSSGGPSYEQYF
clone size: few; V gene: TRBV18; D gene: .; J gene: TRBJ2-3; CDR3 DNA: TGTGCCAGCTCACCGGGCCCAGATACGCAGTATTTT; CDR3 protein: CASSPGPDTQYF
clone size: few; V gene: TRBV9; D gene: TRBD1; J gene: TRBJ2-7; CDR3 DNA: TGTGCCAGCAGCGCTCGGGACAGGGAAACCGAGCAGTACTTC; CDR3 protein: CASSARDRETEQYF
clone size: once; V gene: TRBV6-5; D gene: TRBD1; J gene: TRBJ1-2; CDR3 DNA: TGTGCCAGCAGTAAAGGACAGGGGCCTTTCTATGGCTACACCTTC; CDR3 protein: CASSKGQGPFYGYTF
clone size: .; V gene: TRBV6-1; D gene: .; J gene: TRBJ2-2; CDR3 DNA: TGTGCCAGCGAAAGAGAAACAGCGAACACCGGGGAGCTGTTTTTT; CDR3 protein: CASERETANTGELFF
clone size: .; V gene: TRBV4-2; D gene: .; J gene: TRBJ2-1; CDR3 DNA: TGTGCCAGCAGCCAAGATCCTAACCCTATTAATGAGCAGTTCTTC; CDR3 protein: CASSQDPNPINEQFF
clone size: few; V gene: TRBV28; D gene: .; J gene: TRBJ1-1; CDR3 DNA: TGTGCCAGCGGTCCGGTGAACACTGAAGCTTTCTTT; CDR3 protein: CASGPVNTEAFF
clone size: .; V gene: TRBV28; D gene: TRBD2; J gene: TRBJ2-7; CDR3 DNA: TGTGCCAGCAGTCTAGCGGGGGAGTACGAGCAGTACTTC; CDR3 protein: CASSLAGEYEQYF
clone size: .; V gene: TRBV13; D gene: .; J gene: TRBJ1-4; CDR3 DNA: TGTGCCAGCAGCCCCCGCGGTCGTGGAGGGGAGGAGGAAAAACTGTTTTTT; CDR3 protein: CASSPRGRGGEEEKLFF
clone size: .; V gene: TRBV6-6; D gene: .; J gene: TRBJ1-5; CDR3 DNA: TGTGCCAGCAGTTATTTGGGGCAGATGAATCAGCCCCAGCATTTT; CDR3 protein: CASSYLGQMNQPQHF
clone size: .; V gene: TRBV7-2; D gene: .; J gene: TRBJ2-1; CDR3 DNA: TGTGCCAGCAGACGCCGACCAGGGGCGAATGAGCAGTTCTTC; CDR3 protein: CASRRRPGANEQFF
clone size: once; V gene: TRBV5-1; D gene: TRBD1; J gene: TRBJ2-3; CDR3 DNA: TGCGCCAGCAGCCAGACAGGGGCAGATACGCAGTATTTT; CDR3 protein: CASSQTGADTQYF
clone size: .; V gene: TRBV5-1; D gene: TRBD1; J gene: TRBJ1-1; CDR3 DNA: TGCACCAGCAGCTTGGAGGCAGGGGGCCATACTGAAGCTTTCTTT; CDR3 protein: CTSSLEAGGHTEAFF
clone size: .; V gene: TRBV11-2; D gene: TRBD1; J gene: TRBJ1-2; CDR3 DNA: TGTGCCAGCAGCCCGGAGACAGGGTCAGGCTATGGCTACACCTTC; CDR3 protein: CASSPETGSGYGYTF
clone size: .; V gene: TRBV9; D gene: TRBD2; J gene: TRBJ2-3; CDR3 DNA: TGTGCCAGCGAGGCGGGGGGGCCGGGTGATACGCAGTATTTT; CDR3 protein: CASEAGGPGDTQYF
clone size: once; V gene: TRBV5-1; D gene: TRBD1; J gene: TRBJ2-7; CDR3 DNA: TGCGCCAGCAGCTCCGCGTGGGACAGGGTAATACGGGAGCAGTACTTC; CDR3 protein: CASSSAWDRVIREQYF
clone size: .; V gene: TRBV9; D gene: TRBD2; J gene: TRBJ2-3; CDR3 DNA: TGTGCCAGCAGCGTAAGCTCGGGGGGTAGCACAGATACGCAGTATTTT; CDR3 protein: CASSVSSGGSTDTQYF
clone size: few; V gene: TRBV11-2; D gene: .; J gene: TRBJ2-7; CDR3 DNA: TGTGCCAGCAGCTTGGGCAGTTTCGAGCAGTACTTC; CDR3 protein: CASSLGSFEQYF
clone size: .; V gene: TRBV5-5; D gene: TRBD1; J gene: TRBJ2-7; CDR3 DNA: TGTGCCAGCAGCGCAGGGGGTCCCCCCTACGAGCAGTACTTC; CDR3 protein: CASSAGGPPYEQYF
clone size: .; V gene: TRBV28; D gene: .; J gene: TRBJ1-5; CDR3 DNA: TGTGCCAGCAGTTTCTCCCCTCCCAGCAATCAGCCCCAGCATTTT; CDR3 protein: CASSFSPPSNQPQHF